What follows describes a single T cell receptor beta chain. What it binds is unknown. This entry belongs to a study of regulatory T cells in long-lasting Graves disease. Whole-study results and caveats: The sample size was small, and this may have reduced accuracy. Favored usage of TRBV28, TRBJ1-2 and TRBJ2-5 was recorded in persistent disease.

CDR3 length: 16 amino acids. V shed 5 bases and J 3 bases; nucleotides not matched to a gene: 11. The germline V gene encodes CDR1 SGHAT and CDR2 FQNNGV. Arm-PCR of CDR3 regions and iRepertoire HTBI primers were used to build TCR beta libraries. Using its own MiXCR run on the multiplex PCR reads, TCRdb lists one record per CDR3 protein. The profile shows fewer than 450,000 distinct CDR3 sequences, around 20% of them singletons. As for time point: persistent/refractory GD, antithyroid drugs over 5 years with positive TRAb. From PBMCs, RNA was extracted and then used to make the TCR library. Patients with Graves' disease were diagnosed by American Thyroid Association guidelines.

The chain has TRBV11-2 and TRBJ2-7, with 9 bases matching TRBD2. The sequences come from peripheral blood mononuclear cells (PBMCs), collected when the disease was refractory, from a patient treated with antithyroid drugs. This TCR derives from a female donor with Graves disease. CDR3 loop: CASSPGTSTPHYEQYF. The DNA for the CDR3 is TGTGCCAGCAGCCCCGGGACTAGCACCCCCCACTACGAGCAGTACTTC.